This TCR beta chain was profiled in a study of T cell changes during pregnancy in multiple sclerosis. Assay: immunoSEQ multiplex PCR; the TCRdb copy retains only in-frame clones and omits some. This table has some 54,000 clones, 93% appearing once. Trimming took 0 bases from V and 7 from J; bases not matched to a gene: 11. Germline values: CDR1 GTSNPN, CDR2 SVGIG (reference sequence). The length of the CDR3 is 15 residues. The chain employs TRBV30 and TRBJ2-7, with 8 bases identical to TRBD2. The specimen was peripheral blood, collected after pregnancy. The receptor's source is a female donor with multiple sclerosis, enrolled in a pregnancy study. DNA for the CDR3: TGTGCCTGGAGTGTACGCGCGGGACTAGGGATGGAGCAGTACTTC. Protein product: CAWSVRAGLGMEQYF.